The 25 T cell receptor beta chains below all came from one sample that was sequenced in a study of blood T cell repertoires in COVID-19 (dated by TCRdb to 2020 to 2022). Receptors were amplified or captured by the immunoSEQ multiplex PCR assay. The table was pulled from immuneACCESS by TCRdb, which kept in-frame rearrangements only. Such tables lose some clones; where checked, under half of the loss comes from unresolved V genes, and the rest has no known cause. Recorded for this sample are tens of thousands of clones; around 91% of them occurred a single time. The ten largest clones capture approximately 0.98% of the sample. Specimen: peripheral blood. The receptors derive from a woman in her 50s in a cohort sampled during active COVID-19.

The genes are TRBV3-1 (or the pseudogene TRBV3-2) and TRBJ2-2; D remains unclear. From germline, CDR1 is LGHDT and CDR2 YNNKEL (reference sequence). V was pared by 0 bases and J by 7 bases, with 9 bases between. The CDR3 has 14 amino acids. This CDR3 is CASSQDLRGGELFF. The CDR3 region has the DNA TGTGCCAGCAGCCAAGATCTACGTGGCGGGGAGCTGTTTTTT.

The chain uses TRBV3-1 (or the pseudogene TRBV3-2) and TRBJ2-5; TRBD2 might be the D (6 bases). Germline loops: CDR1 LGHDT, CDR2 YNNKEL (reference sequence). V was cut by 7 bases and J by 1 base, with 13 bases left in between. The CDR3 has 14 amino acids. The CDR3 nucleotides are TGTGCCAGCACCCTTAGCGGCTTCCAAGAGACCCAGTACTTC. Translated, it gives CASTLSGFQETQYF.

The rearrangement joins TRBV2 to TRBJ2-1; TRBD1 aligns across 8 bases. Trimming took 7 bases from V and 5 from J; bases not matched to a gene: 7. Germline CDR1 SNHLY, CDR2 FYNNEI. The CDR3 covers 14 residues. CDR3 loop: CASTPDRVNNEQFF. CDR3 DNA sequence: TGTGCCAGCACCCCGGACAGGGTAAACAATGAGCAGTTCTTC.

This sequence joins TRBV6-5 and TRBJ1-1; TRBD1 aligns across 8 bases. The CDR3 runs to 15 residues. Germline CDR1 reads MNHEY; CDR2 reads SVGAGI. Trimming at V came to 4 bases and at J to 11 bases, leaving 15 bases not matched to a gene. The CDR3, as DNA: TGTGCCAGCAGTTCCGGACAGGGTGGGGTATTGGGCGCTTTCTTT. Translated, it gives CASSSGQGGVLGAFF.

V usage is TRBV14 and J usage is TRBJ2-5, with 10 bases matching TRBD1. J was trimmed by 1 base and V by 4 bases; bases with no gene match: 6. The V gene's germline CDR1 is SGHDN and CDR2 FVKESK. This CDR3 is 16 amino acids long. This CDR3 is CASSPGRTGGQETQYF. The CDR3 DNA reads as TGTGCCAGCAGCCCAGGGAGGACAGGGGGCCAAGAGACCCAGTACTTC.

V usage is TRBV30 and J usage is TRBJ1-1, with D maybe TRBD1 (5 bases). Trimming removed 2 bases from V and 0 bases from J, with 7 bases in between. Germline loops: CDR1 GTSNPN, CDR2 SVGIG (reference sequence). The CDR3 spans 13 residues. CDR3 nucleotides: TGTGCCTGGAGTATAGGGGTGAACACTGAAGCTTTCTTT. Translation: CAWSIGVNTEAFF.

The chain couples TRBV12-3 or TRBV12-4 to TRBJ2-5, with D unresolved. CDR3 length: 13 residues. The V gene lost 7 bases and the J gene lost 2 bases, with 11 bases spanning the gap. The CDR3 nucleotides are TGTGCCAGCACGGGTGATGGGCAAGAGACCCAGTACTTC. Encoded protein: CASTGDGQETQYF.

The chain recombines TRBV2 with TRBJ1-6, with D uncertain. Germline V CDR1 and CDR2: SNHLY, FYNNEI. V shed 4 bases and J shed 10 bases, with 11 bases lying between them. There are 13 residues in the CDR3. The CDR3 coding sequence is TGTGCCAGCAGTGGTACTTCGGGGTCACCCCTCCACTTT. Its protein is CASSGTSGSPLHF. Full variable domain (missing parts from reference TRBV2 and TRBJ1-6): EPEVTQTPSHQVTQMGQEVILRCVPISNHLYFYWYRQILGQKVEFLVSFYNNEISEKSEIFDDQFSVERPDGSNFTLKIRSTKLEDSAMYFCASSGTSGSPLHFGNGTRLTVT.

This clone was picked up a small number of times. V is TRBV19 and J is TRBJ1-2, with TRBD1 as a possible D gene (6 bases). V gave up 7 bases and J gave up 8 bases, with 20 bases separating them. This CDR3 comprises 14 residues. Germline V gene lookup returns CDR1 LNHDA and CDR2 SQIVND (reference sequence). CDR3 coding DNA: TGTGCCAGTACTACAGGGCCGCCCCTGTTCGGCTACACCTTC. Its translation is CASTTGPPLFGYTF.

This sequence joins TRBV19 and TRBJ1-1; 8 bases match TRBD1. Germline V lookup: CDR1 LNHDA, CDR2 SQIVND (reference sequence). This CDR3 contains 12 residues. Losses at the gene ends were 9 bases for V and 1 base for J; bases not matched to a gene: 1. The CDR3 DNA reads TGTGCCAGCGACAGGGGGAACACTGAAGCTTTCTTT. Amino acid sequence: CASDRGNTEAFF. The whole variable domain, filled in from reference TRBV19 and TRBJ1-1, reads DGGITQSPKYLFRKEGQNVTLSCEQNLNHDAMYWYRQDPGQGLRLIYYSQIVNDFQKGDIAEGYSVSREKKESFPLTVTSAQKNPTAFYLCASDRGNTEAFFGQGTRLTVV.

This clone was observed once. The chain carries TRBV9 and TRBJ2-1, with TRBD2 matching 9 bases. V shed 3 bases and J 6 bases; nucleotides not matched to a gene: 4. CDR1 and CDR2 from the germline V gene are SGDLS and YYNGEE. This CDR3 contains 14 residues. CDR3 bases: TGTGCCAGCAGCGCGTCTAGCGGGGTCAATGAGCAGTTCTTC. Translating it yields CASSASSGVNEQFF.

A note on this clone: Relative to the germline gene, one junction end is altered; a read error may explain this. The chain employs TRBV4-1 and TRBJ2-3, with TRBD1 as a possible D gene (5 bases). Germline loops: CDR1 MGHRA, CDR2 YSYEKL. The CDR3 is made up of 14 amino acids. CDR3 amino acids: CASRHLTGADTQYF. The CDR3 DNA follows: TGCGCCAGCCGCCATCTCACAGGCGCAGATACGCAGTATTTT.

The V and J genes are TRBV3-1 (or the pseudogene TRBV3-2) and TRBJ2-1; D is possibly TRBD2 (6 bases). The CDR3 consists of 17 residues. Trimming pared 4 bases from V and 2 bases from J, leaving 18 bases between. From germline, CDR1 is LGHDT and CDR2 YNNKEL (reference sequence). In nucleotides, the CDR3 is TGTGCCAGCAGCCGTCGCCCCGGGGGAGAACCCTACAATGAGCAGTTCTTC. Its translation is CASSRRPGGEPYNEQFF.

CDR3 coding DNA: TGTGCCAGCAGCAGTCTTCTTTACGAGCAGTACTTC. This sequence encodes CASSSLLYEQYF. The V and J genes are TRBV28 and TRBJ2-7; D not certain. Between the trimmed V and J ends, which lost 6 bases and 4 bases, there was a span of 10 bases. Looked up from germline, CDR1 is MDHEN and CDR2 is SYDVKM. The CDR3 length is 12 residues.

The J gene is TRBJ1-1, the V gene TRBV9, with TRBD1 as a possible D gene (5 bases). This CDR3 region has 14 residues. V was clipped by 4 bases and J by 0 bases, with 10 bases between them. The germline gives CDR1 SGDLS, CDR2 YYNGEE. The CDR3 here is CASSLTDLNTEAFF. The CDR3 DNA follows: TGTGCCAGCAGCCTGACAGATTTGAACACTGAAGCTTTCTTT.

This chain joins TRBV11-2 and TRBJ2-5; TRBD2 matches at 7 bases. Germline V gene data show CDR1 as SGHAT and CDR2 as FQNNGV. CDR3 length: 13 residues. The trim removed 3 bases at V and 3 bases at J, leaving 1 base unmatched. CDR3 nucleotide sequence: TGTGCCAGCAGCTTTACTAGCGAAGAGACCCAGTACTTC. Translating it yields CASSFTSEETQYF.

In this sample, this clone turned up once. The chain links TRBV12-3 or TRBV12-4 to TRBJ1-2; possibly TRBD1 for D (5 bases). There are 11 residues in the CDR3. V lost 6 bases and J lost 7, with 9 bases in between. The CDR3 DNA is TGTGCCAGCAGCCGGGGGGTTGGCTACACCTTC. Residues: CASSRGVGYTF.

As DNA, the CDR3 is TGTGCCAGTAACACAGGGGCGCGGGGCTACACCTTC. This gives the protein CASNTGARGYTF. The chain is built from TRBV19 and TRBJ1-2, with 7 bases that match TRBD1. This CDR3 spans 12 amino acids. Germline assignment: CDR1 LNHDA and CDR2 SQIVND (reference sequence). Unmatched junction bases numbered 7, after V lost 7 bases and J lost 8 bases.

The V call is TRBV10-1, the J call TRBJ2-1, with D maybe TRBD2 (5 bases). The germline gives CDR1 WNHNN, CDR2 SYGVQD (reference sequence). This CDR3 region has 13 residues. The ends were cut back, 5 bases at V and 5 bases at J, with 10 bases in the middle. CDR3 nucleotide sequence: TGCGCCAGCAGTAATCCCGGGAACAATGAGCAGTTCTTC. This gives the protein CASSNPGNNEQFF.

This clone occurred a few times. The chain couples TRBV6-5 to TRBJ2-5, with D possibly TRBD1 on 5 matching bases. This CDR3 comprises 12 residues. V was cut by 7 bases and J by 3 bases, with 9 bases left in between. Germline V gene lookup returns CDR1 MNHEY and CDR2 SVGAGI. The CDR3 is CASKVGEETQYF. CDR3 nucleotides: TGTGCCAGCAAAGTAGGGGAAGAGACCCAGTACTTC.

The sample holds one count of this clone. This chain uses TRBV15 with TRBJ2-3; D gene unclear. The CDR3 is made up of 11 amino acids. Germline V gene data show CDR1 as LNHNV and CDR2 as YYDKDF (reference sequence). The ends were cut back, 8 bases at V and 4 bases at J, with 7 bases in the middle. CDR3 coding DNA: TGTGCCACCCAGGTGGCAGATACGCAGTATTTT. This translates into CATQVADTQYF.

The gene calls are TRBV29-1 and TRBJ2-3; 10 nucleotides line up with TRBD1. This CDR3 region has 14 residues. V shed 7 bases, J shed 6 bases, and the junction held 10 bases outside the gene matches. The V gene's germline CDR1 is SQVTM and CDR2 ANQGSEA. The CDR3 DNA reads TGCAGCGGGAGAGGACAGGGGGGGAAGGATACGCAGTATTTT. Its protein is CSGRGQGGKDTQYF.

The chain is built from TRBV21-1 and TRBJ1-1. TRBV21-1 is designated a pseudogene. The CDR3 extends over 11 amino acids. CDR3 protein: CASILFSGAFF. CDR3 coding DNA: TGTGCCAGCATCTTATTTTCGGGGGCTTTCTTT.

This clone was observed once. V is TRBV7-2 and J is TRBJ1-1; 7 bases match TRBD1. Looked up from germline, CDR1 is SGHTA and CDR2 is FQGNSA. The CDR3 is made up of 14 amino acids. The junction had 4 bases not matched to a gene; V was cut back by 5 bases and J by 1 base. The CDR3, as DNA: TGTGCCAGCAGCCCACGGACAGGGAACACTGAAGCTTTCTTT. Translated, it gives CASSPRTGNTEAFF.

V gene TRBV19 combines with J gene TRBJ2-1; 9 bases align to TRBD1. The CDR3 runs to 15 residues. Looked up from germline, CDR1 is LNHDA and CDR2 is SQIVND (reference sequence). The V segment lost 3 bases and the J segment 1 base; nucleotides outside the gene matches: 1. The CDR3 loop reads CASSMGTGSYNEQFF. The CDR3 nucleotides read TGTGCCAGTAGTATGGGGACAGGGTCCTACAATGAGCAGTTCTTC.